These 31 T cell receptor beta chains were sequenced from one sample in a study of T cell repertoires in cytomegalovirus infection. TCRdb itself ran the reads through MiXCR, one entry per CDR3 protein. The table has some 920,000 distinct CDR3 sequences, around 30% seen once. For these TCRs, the target antigens are not known. Sequenced here: cultured CD8+ T cells from PBMCs, sampled from culture after CMV antigen stimulation. These receptors all come from a human donor in good health (CMV status not recorded). Some clones in this sample may be carry-over from other donors' samples.

This clonotype has only a few counts. The chain links TRBV28 to TRBJ2-5; tentatively, D is TRBD1 (5 bases). The CDR3 is made up of 16 amino acids. Germline V CDR1 and CDR2: MDHEN, SYDVKM. Trimming left V 2 bases short and J 5 bases short, with 18 bases between. This CDR3 reads CASSLVLAGSRETQYF. CDR3 coding DNA: TGTGCCAGCAGTTTAGTCCTGGCAGGGTCTAGGGAGACCCAGTACTTC.

CDR3 coding DNA: TGTGCCAGCAGTTATGTCCGTTCTAGAACAGATACGCAGTATTTT. It is translated as CASSYVRSRTDTQYF. V usage is TRBV27 and J usage is TRBJ2-3; the D is unclear. The V gene's germline CDR1 is MNHEY and CDR2 SMNVEV (reference sequence). The ends were cut back, 4 bases at V and 3 bases at J, with 14 bases in the middle. The CDR3 runs to 15 residues.

This chain links TRBV4-1 with TRBJ2-3; 10 nucleotides agree with TRBD2. The V gene's germline CDR1 is MGHRA and CDR2 YSYEKL. V gave up 1 base and J gave up 1 base; unmatched junction bases: 5. This CDR3 contains 17 residues. CDR3 sequence reads: CASSQGPTSGGTDTQYF. In nucleotides, the CDR3 is TGCGCCAGCAGCCAAGGCCCAACTAGCGGGGGCACAGATACGCAGTATTTT.

This clonotype appeared a few times. The chain carries TRBV27 and TRBJ1-4, with no clear D. Looked up from germline, CDR1 is MNHEY and CDR2 is SMNVEV (reference sequence). V was cut by 5 bases and J by 4 bases, with 8 bases left in between. CDR3 size: 13 residues. The CDR3 reads CASSRAYNEKLFF. DNA for the CDR3: TGTGCCAGCAGTCGGGCCTATAATGAAAAACTGTTTTTT. The full variable domain, its missing parts supplied by reference TRBV27 and TRBJ1-4, is EAQVTQNPRYLITVTGKKLTVTCSQNMNHEYMSWYRQDPGLGLRQIYYSMNVEVTDKGDVPEGYKVSRKEKRNFPLILESPSPNQTSLYFCASSRAYNEKLFFGSGTQLSVL.

This clonotype came up a few times. The CDR3 coding sequence is TGTGCCAGCACTTTCGGGGACGGGAGAGGGAGCGAGCAGTACGTC. Amino acids: CASTFGDGRGSEQYV. The chain links TRBV5-6 to TRBJ2-7, with D maybe TRBD2 (6 bases). V lost 6 bases to trimming and J lost 6 bases, with 22 bases between them. CDR3 length equals 15 residues. Germline CDR1 and CDR2: SGHDT and YYEEEE.

The V call is TRBV7-4, the J call TRBJ1-1; D gene unclear. CDR3 length: 13 residues. Per germline, CDR1 SGHVT and CDR2 SQSDAQ. Trimming shortened V by 4 bases and J by 3 bases, and 9 bases separated the two germline ends. The CDR3 sequence is CASSSEWDTEAFF. The CDR3 DNA reads TGTGCCAGCAGCTCCGAATGGGACACTGAAGCTTTCTTT.

This clonotype was recorded many times. The chain couples TRBV7-8 to TRBJ2-3, with 9 bases lining up with TRBD1. Per the germline V gene, CDR1 is SGHVS and CDR2 is FQNEAQ. This CDR3 spans 16 amino acids. Unmatched junction bases numbered 12, after V lost 5 bases and J lost 6 bases. CDR3: CASSPAGTGRRDTQYF. In DNA, the CDR3 is TGTGCCAGCAGCCCGGCTGGGACAGGGCGGAGGGATACGCAGTATTTT.

A single count supports this clonotype. J is TRBJ2-1 and V is TRBV13; TRBD1 aligns across 9 bases. Germline loops: CDR1 PRHDT, CDR2 FYEKMQ (reference sequence). The CDR3 consists of 16 residues. V trimming: 1 base; J trimming: 2 bases; junction bases outside the gene matches: 3. CDR3 sequence: CASSLVGQGTYNEQFF. The CDR3 DNA follows: TGTGCCAGCAGCTTAGTAGGACAGGGGACCTACAATGAGCAGTTCTTC.

V is TRBV6-5 and J is TRBJ1-4; 8 nucleotides agree with TRBD1. Trimming at V came to 5 bases and at J to 0 bases, leaving 2 bases not matched to a gene. Germline-derived CDR1 and CDR2 are MNHEY and SVGAGI. The CDR3 covers 15 residues. The CDR3 coding sequence is TGTGCCAGCAGTGAGGGACAGGCAACTAATGAAAAACTGTTTTTT. Translation gives CASSEGQATNEKLFF.

This clonotype occurred many times. The chain couples TRBV7-6 to TRBJ2-2, with TRBD1 matching over 9 bases. CDR3 length equals 15 residues. The junction had 2 bases not matched to a gene; V was cut back by 5 bases and J by 1 base. The germline CDR1 and CDR2 sequences are SGHVS and FNYEAQ. This CDR3 is CASSPDRGNTGELFF. The CDR3 DNA sequence: TGTGCCAGCAGCCCGGACAGGGGGAACACCGGGGAGCTGTTTTTT. The variable domain in full, completed from reference TRBV7-6 and TRBJ2-2, reads GAGVSQSPRYKVTKRGQDVALRCDPISGHVSLYWYRQALGQGPEFLTYFNYEAQQDKSGLPNDRFSAERPEGSISTLTIQRTEQRDSAMYRCASSPDRGNTGELFFGEGSRLTVL.

In its sample, this clonotype was seen a few times. This chain connects TRBV6-2 or TRBV6-3 to TRBJ2-7; 7 nucleotides align to TRBD1. Germline CDR1 is MNHEY and CDR2 is SVGEGT. V dropped 3 bases and J dropped 0; count of bases not matched to a gene: 8. The CDR3 consists of 16 residues. CDR3 in DNA: TGTGCCAGCAGTTATGACCGGGGACAGAACTCCTACGAGCAGTACGTC. Protein sequence: CASSYDRGQNSYEQYV.

This clonotype was counted between two and nine times. V is TRBV28 and J is TRBJ2-1; D call uncertain. The CDR3 consists of 13 residues. Trimming took 8 bases from V and 8 from J, leaving 16 bases between them. Germline values: CDR1 MDHEN, CDR2 SYDVKM. DNA of the CDR3: TGTGCCAGCGCCCCAGACCCGGGCTATGAGCAGTTCTTC. Residues: CASAPDPGYEQFF.

The chain carries TRBV4-1 and TRBJ1-5, with TRBD1 matching 7 bases. Germline assignment: CDR1 MGHRA and CDR2 YSYEKL. The CDR3 extends over 15 amino acids. V trimming: 5 bases; J trimming: 0 bases; junction bases outside the gene matches: 4. The CDR3 sequence is CASSRDSNSNQPQHF. The CDR3 nucleotides are TGCGCCAGCAGCAGGGACAGTAATAGCAATCAGCCCCAGCATTTT.

CDR3 sequence (DNA): TGTGCCAGCAGCCACCCCCCCGGAAACGGGGAGCTGTTTTTT. The encoded protein is CASSHPPGNGELFF. The rearrangement uses TRBV7-8 and TRBJ2-2, with D uncertain. Germline lookup yields CDR1 SGHVS and CDR2 FQNEAQ. This CDR3 has 14 amino acids. Trimming stripped 5 bases from V and 7 bases from J, with 14 bases between.

In its sample, this clonotype was seen a few times. This chain uses TRBV7-6 with TRBJ2-3, with TRBD1 matching over 8 bases. This CDR3 comprises 17 residues. CDR1 is SGHVS, CDR2 FNYEAQ, per germline. The junction had 11 bases not matched to a gene; V was cut back by 5 bases and J by 1 base. CDR3 coding DNA: TGTGCCAGCAGCCAAACTTGGACAGGGTTGGGCACAGATACGCAGTATTTT. It encodes CASSQTWTGLGTDTQYF.

The genes are TRBV27 and TRBJ1-1; D unclear. Looked up from germline, CDR1 is MNHEY and CDR2 is SMNVEV (reference sequence). The CDR3 spans 13 residues. Trimming pared 2 bases from V and 3 bases from J, leaving 7 bases between. CDR3 region: CASSLSSDTEAFF. The CDR3 region has the DNA TGTGCCAGCAGTTTAAGCTCTGACACTGAAGCTTTCTTT.

This rearrangement joins TRBV6-1 to TRBJ2-1; D ambiguous. V lost 2 bases and J lost 11, with 10 bases in between. The length of the CDR3 is 12 residues. In germline, CDR1 is MNHNS, CDR2 SASEGT. Written as DNA, the CDR3 is TGTGCCAGCAGTGAAACCGGGTTAAAGCAGTTCTTC. Its translation is CASSETGLKQFF.

The sample holds a few counts of this clonotype. The rearrangement uses TRBV6-6 and TRBJ2-7; D call uncertain. The germline V gene encodes CDR1 MNHNY and CDR2 SVGAGI (reference sequence). Between the trimmed V and J ends, which lost 3 bases and 2 bases, there was a span of 14 bases. CDR3 length: 15 amino acids. CDR3 nucleotide sequence: TGTGCCAGCAGTTATTCAGGCCCGGATCCCTACGAGCAGTACGTC. Translation gives CASSYSGPDPYEQYV.

This clonotype has a handful of counts. The chain links TRBV7-9 to TRBJ2-7, with D perhaps matching TRBD1 or TRBD2 (5 bases each). V lost 0 bases to trimming and J lost 2 bases, with 20 bases between them. There are 18 residues in the CDR3. Germline V lookup: CDR1 SEHNR, CDR2 FQNEAQ (reference sequence). The CDR3 loop is CASSLAFGTSKAAYEQYF. The DNA of the CDR3 is TGTGCCAGCAGCTTAGCCTTTGGGACGTCGAAGGCAGCCTACGAGCAGTACTTC.

The chain links TRBV2 to TRBJ1-2; D unclear. This CDR3 is built from 16 residues. V was cut by 5 bases and J by 4 bases, with 20 bases left in between. Per the germline V gene, CDR1 is SNHLY and CDR2 is FYNNEI. The CDR3 nucleotides read TGTGCCAGCAGTACTTACCCCATACCCCTTGGCTATGGCTACACCTTC. The encoded protein is CASSTYPIPLGYGYTF.

The chain combines TRBV7-6 with TRBJ2-1, with 8 bases that match TRBD2. V lost 1 base, J lost 6 bases, and 5 bases stayed unmatched. The CDR3 covers 15 residues. The germline V gene encodes CDR1 SGHVS and CDR2 FNYEAQ. The chain's CDR3 is CASSLDGGVVNEQFF. The CDR3, as DNA: TGTGCCAGCAGCTTAGACGGGGGGGTTGTCAATGAGCAGTTCTTC.

The V call is TRBV27, the J call TRBJ2-1; no reliable D call. This CDR3 is built from 12 residues. The V end lost 5 bases, the J end lost 9 bases, and 11 bases lay between the germline ends. CDR1 and CDR2 (germline): MNHEY, SMNVEV (reference sequence). CDR3 sequence (DNA): TGTGCCAGCAGTCCCTGGACGGGTGAGCAGTTCTTC. It codes for CASSPWTGEQFF.

The gene calls are TRBV19 and TRBJ1-2, with 9 bases that match TRBD1. The CDR3 spans 15 residues. Germline V gives CDR1 LNHDA, CDR2 SQIVND (reference sequence). With V trimmed by 0 bases and J by 6 bases, 5 bases remained unmatched. The CDR3 region has the DNA TGTGCCAGTAGTATAGACCGGACAGGGGTCCATGGCTACACCTTC. Protein: CASSIDRTGVHGYTF.

Concerning this clonotype itself: One junction end disagrees with the germline gene, perhaps due to a read error. The chain has TRBV15 and TRBJ1-5; 7 bases map to TRBD1. The CDR3 has 15 residues. Per germline, CDR1 LNHNV and CDR2 YYDKDF (reference sequence). In nucleotides, the CDR3 is TGTGCCACCACCTCGATCCGGGACAGCAATCAGCCCCAACATTTT. It codes for CATTSIRDSNQPQHF.

V is TRBV6-5 and J is TRBJ1-4; D call uncertain. The CDR3 covers 17 residues. The V end was cut by 2 bases, the J end by 0 bases, with 13 bases between. The germline V gene encodes CDR1 MNHEY and CDR2 SVGAGI. CDR3 DNA: TGTGCCAGCAGTTACCGATTGGGCATTGCAACTAATGAAAAACTGTTTTTT. Translating it yields CASSYRLGIATNEKLFF.

This clonotype has ten or more counts. The chain uses TRBV7-2 and TRBJ1-2; D ambiguous. Per germline, CDR1 SGHTA and CDR2 FQGNSA. The CDR3 runs 15 residues. Trimming left V 1 base short and J 2 bases short, with 11 bases between. The chain's CDR3 is CASSLGAGRNYGYTF. The CDR3 bases are TGTGCCAGCAGCTTAGGTGCCGGCCGAAACTATGGCTACACCTTC.

This clonotype turned up a few times. The chain carries TRBV27 and TRBJ2-5, with D unresolved. V was cut by 3 bases and J by 5 bases, with 16 bases left in between. Germline CDR1 and CDR2: MNHEY and SMNVEV (reference sequence). The CDR3 runs to 15 residues. The CDR3 DNA follows: TGTGCCAGCAGTTTGAGGTGGACCCCCGGTGAGACCCAGTACTTC. It encodes CASSLRWTPGETQYF.

Of note for this clonotype: At one end, the junction sequence differs from germline, possibly due to a read error. V usage is TRBV13 and J usage is TRBJ2-1, with D perhaps TRBD2 (7 bases). CDR1 PRHDT and CDR2 FYEKMQ come from the germline V gene (reference sequence). The CDR3 covers 16 residues. The CDR3, as DNA: TGTGCCAGCAGCTTAGGGTGGGGGGGGCACTACAATGGGCAGTTCTTC. It translates to CASSLGWGGHYNGQFF. The full variable domain, with the rest looked up from reference TRBV13 and TRBJ2-1, is AAGVIQSPRHLIKEKRETATLKCYPIPRHDTVYWYQQGPGQDPQFLISFYEKMQSDKGSIPDRFSAQQFSDYHSELNMSSLELGDSALYFCASSLGWGGHYNGQFFGPGTRLTVL.

V gene TRBV27 combines with J gene TRBJ2-7, with D perhaps TRBD1 (5 bases). The V gene's germline CDR1 is MNHEY and CDR2 SMNVEV (reference sequence). V was cut by 5 bases and J by 7 bases, with 12 bases left in between. There are 12 residues in the CDR3. The CDR3, as DNA: TGTGCCAGCAGTGACTGGACAACTGAGCAGTACTTC. Amino acid sequence: CASSDWTTEQYF.

This sequence joins TRBV7-9 and TRBJ1-1, with D uncertain. The CDR3 has 11 amino acids. The germline gives CDR1 SEHNR, CDR2 FQNEAQ (reference sequence). V lost 5 bases and J 6 bases, leaving 7 bases between the germline ends. The CDR3 is CASSPTAEAFF. The CDR3 DNA sequence: TGTGCCAGCAGCCCCACCGCTGAAGCTTTCTTT.

This rearrangement joins TRBV6-6 to TRBJ1-1; D unresolved. The CDR3 is made up of 12 amino acids. V lost 5 bases and J lost 3, with 7 bases in between. The germline CDR1 and CDR2 sequences are MNHNY and SVGAGI (reference sequence). Written as DNA, the CDR3 is TGTGCCAGCAGTGCACAGTACACTGAAGCTTTCTTT. Translation: CASSAQYTEAFF.